This entry concerns a single T cell receptor (beta chain). What it binds is unknown. In the PCR, 60 Vbeta and 13 Jbeta primers were used. Assay used: immunoSEQ multiplex PCR; TCRdb lists only in-frame clones, some missing. The sample yields under 150,000 clones, 82% seen once. This sample is drawn from a study of cytomegalovirus exposure and HLA in healthy donors. As for the study in general: Sequencing of roughly 180 million T cells in an earlier analysis found around 110 million unique TCR beta sequences. Points from the study as a whole: Clonal expansion, a later analysis showed, was greater in HLA-associated TCR beta chains than in equally common others. CMV antigen specificity was confirmed in vitro for a few CMV-associated chains. Sequencing likely caused a cluster of highly shared sequence variants.

The clonotype originates from a male donor in good health and CMV-seronegative. Material: PBMCs.

CDR3 in amino acids: CASSLVAGLYNEQFF. Written as DNA, the CDR3 is TGTGCCAGCAGCTTAGTAGCGGGGCTATACAATGAGCAGTTCTTC. V gene TRBV11-2 combines with J gene TRBJ2-1; 8 nucleotides line up with TRBD2. There are 15 residues in the CDR3. Looked up from germline, CDR1 is SGHAT and CDR2 is FQNNGV. With V trimmed by 1 base and J by 4 bases, 3 bases remained unmatched.